This record looks at one TCR beta chain sequence and its context. This sample was taken from a study of blood T cell repertoires in COVID-19. The wider study: The United States, Italy and Spain provided the acute and convalescent COVID-19 samples. The cDNA or gDNA used as material had been derived from T cells, B-cell-depleted T cells, or PBMCs.

Trimming shortened V by 3 bases and J by 7 bases, and 14 bases separated the two germline ends. Germline-derived CDR1 and CDR2 are SGHDT and YYEEEE. This CDR3 has 15 amino acids. In the study's own analysis: Reference gene primer amplification gave estimated nucleated cell counts. TCRdb keeps only in-frame clones here, not all; method: immunoSEQ multiplex PCR. Clonal size and the V and J genes are those of that table, whereas D and trimming came from the DNA. The sample has 35,000 to 50,000 clones, approximately 80% seen once. The TCR originated in a man aged 55-75 years in a cohort sampled during active COVID-19. The chain combines TRBV5-6 with TRBJ1-6; D gene uncertain. The sequencing sample was made of peripheral blood. CDR3 region: CASSWRTGNNSPLHF. The CDR3 DNA sequence: TGTGCCAGCAGCTGGCGAACGGGGAACAATTCACCCCTCCACTTT.